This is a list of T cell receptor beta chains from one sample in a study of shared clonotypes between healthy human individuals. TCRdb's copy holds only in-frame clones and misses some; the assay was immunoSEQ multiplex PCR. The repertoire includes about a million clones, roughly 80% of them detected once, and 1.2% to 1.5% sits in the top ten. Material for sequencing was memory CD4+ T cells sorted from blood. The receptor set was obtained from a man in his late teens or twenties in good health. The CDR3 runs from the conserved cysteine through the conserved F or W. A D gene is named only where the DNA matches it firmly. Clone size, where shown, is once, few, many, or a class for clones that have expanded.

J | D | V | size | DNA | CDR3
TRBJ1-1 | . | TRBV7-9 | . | TGTGCCAGCTCAGAGCTTGAGGGCACTGAAGCTTTCTTT | CASSELEGTEAFF
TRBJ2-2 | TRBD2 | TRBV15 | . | TGTGCCACCAGTTCCCAACGGGAGGGCATGAGGGAGCTGTTTTTT | CATSSQREGMRELFF
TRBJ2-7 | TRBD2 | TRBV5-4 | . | TGTGCCAGCAGCTTGGGGGGACTAGCGGGAGCAGGCGAGCAGTACTTC | CASSLGGLAGAGEQYF
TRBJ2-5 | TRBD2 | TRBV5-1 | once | TGCGCCAGCAGCTTGAGACTAGCGGGGGGGCCGGAGACCCAGTACTTC | CASSLRLAGGPETQYF
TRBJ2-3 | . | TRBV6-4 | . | TGTGCCAGCAGTCCGGGGGGCCCAGCGGGGACGCAGTATTTT | CASSPGGPAGTQYF
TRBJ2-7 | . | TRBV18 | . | TGTGCCAGCTCACCACAAGGCGGGTATTCCTACGAGCAGTACTTC | CASSPQGGYSYEQYF
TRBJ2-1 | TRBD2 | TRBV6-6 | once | TGTGCCAGCAGGCTAGCGGGCGTCGACAATGAGCAGTTCTTC | CASRLAGVDNEQFF
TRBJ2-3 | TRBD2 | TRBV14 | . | TGTGCCAGCAGCCAACATCAGACTAGCGTTTCCCCCAGTACGCAGTATTTT | CASSQHQTSVSPSTQYF
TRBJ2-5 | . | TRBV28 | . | TGTGCCAGCAAAGGAGCAGGCCGGGGAGAGGAGACCCAGTACTTC | CASKGAGRGEETQYF
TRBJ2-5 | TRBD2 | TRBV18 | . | TGTGCCAGCTCACAATATACACCGGGACTAGCGGGAGGGCAGGAGACCCAGTACTTC | CASSQYTPGLAGGQETQYF
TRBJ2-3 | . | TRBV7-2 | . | TGTGCCAGCAGCCCAAGGGGGAGCACAGATACGCAGTATTTT | CASSPRGSTDTQYF
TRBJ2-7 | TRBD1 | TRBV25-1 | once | TGTGCCAGCAGTGAACGTCCACAGGGGGGCAACTACGAGCAGTACTTC | CASSERPQGGNYEQYF
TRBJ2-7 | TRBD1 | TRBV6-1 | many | TGTGCCAGCAGTGAAGAGGGACAGGGTACCTACGAGCAGTACTTC | CASSEEGQGTYEQYF
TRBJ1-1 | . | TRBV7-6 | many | TGTGCCAGCAGTAAGGACTCATATACTGAAGCTTTCTTT | CASSKDSYTEAFF
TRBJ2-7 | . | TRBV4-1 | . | TGCGCCAGCAGCCTAGGGGAACAGGGGAGGAGCGAGCAGTACTTC | CASSLGEQGRSEQYF
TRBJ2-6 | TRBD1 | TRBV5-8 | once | TGTGCCAGCAGCCCATGGACAGGGGGCGCTTTTAGTGGGGCCAACGTCCTGACTTTC | CASSPWTGGAFSGANVLTF
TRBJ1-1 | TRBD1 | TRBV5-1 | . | TGCGCCAGTAGACAGGGGTTAGGTGAAGCTTTCTTT | CASRQGLGEAFF
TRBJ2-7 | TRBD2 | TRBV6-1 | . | TGTGCCAGCAGTGACATTATCCCGGGACTAGCGGGGGTATACGAGCAGTACTTC | CASSDIIPGLAGVYEQYF
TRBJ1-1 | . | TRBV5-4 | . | TGTGCCAGCAGCATAGACAGTTCTTTTGAAGCTTTCTTT | CASSIDSSFEAFF
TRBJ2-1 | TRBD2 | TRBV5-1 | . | TGCGCCAGCAGCATCACTAGCGGGGGGGCCCTCTCGTTCTTC | CASSITSGGALSFF
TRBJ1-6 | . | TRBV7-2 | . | TGTGCCAGCAGCTTGAGGGTACACTCACCCCTCCACTTT | CASSLRVHSPLHF
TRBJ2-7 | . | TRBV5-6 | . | TGTGCCAGCAGCTGGGGACAATACGAGCAGTACTTC | CASSWGQYEQYF
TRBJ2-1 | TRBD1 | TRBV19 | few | TGTGCCAGTAGCCCCGGACAGGTGGGCAATGAGCAGTTCTTC | CASSPGQVGNEQFF
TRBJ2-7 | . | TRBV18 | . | TGTGCCAGCTCCGGACAGAACTCCTACGAGCAGTACTTC | CASSGQNSYEQYF
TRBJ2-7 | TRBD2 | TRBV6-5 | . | TGTGCCAGCAGTTACTCTTTGACTAGCGGCGCCTACGAGCAGTACTTC | CASSYSLTSGAYEQYF
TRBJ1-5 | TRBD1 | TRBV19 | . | TGTGCCAGTAGTATCGCAGGGGGTTACAATCAGCCCCAGCATTTT | CASSIAGGYNQPQHF
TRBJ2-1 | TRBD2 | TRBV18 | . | TGTGCCAGCTCACCTTTAGCGGGAGAGTCCAATGAGCAGTTCTTC | CASSPLAGESNEQFF
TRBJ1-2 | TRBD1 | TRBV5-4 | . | TGTGCCAGCAGGCGGGACAGGGGTAACTATGGCTACACCTTC | CASRRDRGNYGYTF